This record covers a single T cell receptor (beta chain). V lost 0 bases and J 2 bases, leaving 14 bases between the germline ends. CDR3 length equals 16 residues. Germline V gives CDR1 SGHDT, CDR2 YYEEEE. The sample comes from a study of blood T cell repertoires in COVID-19. Study-level background: The United States, Italy and Spain supplied acute and convalescent COVID-19 samples. PBMCs, B-cell-depleted T cells, or T cells provided the cDNA or gDNA that made up the material.

How the authors handled the data: Amplification with reference gene primers provided the estimates of nucleated cell counts. The data were produced by immunoSEQ multiplex PCR, yet TCRdb's version contains in-frame clones alone and is incomplete. V, J and clone size reflect that table, while D and trimming were determined from the DNA. The sample holds about 170,000 clones, about 85% seen once. The rearrangement links TRBV5-6 to TRBJ1-2; maybe TRBD1 (5 bases). Sequencing was performed on peripheral blood. The clonotype originates from a human donor with acute or convalescent COVID-19. The donor label of this sample is uncertain. The CDR3 DNA reads as TGTGCCAGCAGCTTGGAGCCTATGACAGCCAACTATGGCTACACCTTC. It encodes CASSLEPMTANYGYTF. The full variable domain, in which reference TRBV5-6 and TRBJ1-2 provide the parts outside the CDR3, is DAGVTQSPTHLIKTRGQQVTLRCSPKSGHDTVSWYQQALGQGPQFIFQYYEEEERQRGNFPDRFSGHQFPNYSSELNVNALLLGDSALYLCASSLEPMTANYGYTFGSGTRLTVV.